This T cell receptor beta chain comes out of a study of response to subunit inactivated influenza vaccine. TCRdb re-analysed the RT-PCR reads in MiXCR, keeping a single row per CDR3 protein. The sample holds under 550,000 distinct CDR3 sequences, roughly 7.9% seen once. Germline V gives CDR1 SGHTA, CDR2 FQGTGA. This CDR3 is built from 14 residues. The germline V and J ends were trimmed by 2 bases and 7 bases, with 15 bases remaining between them. This clonotype was observed a handful of times. V and J are TRBV7-3 and TRBJ2-7; no reliable D call. The TCR sequence derives from a man aged 50 to 69 who received an inactivated influenza vaccine. The sample consisted of PBMCs from blood, taken roughly 24 months after vaccination. CDR3 sequence: CASSLYLGVGEQYF. DNA for the CDR3: TGTGCCAGCAGCTTATACCTAGGAGTTGGAGAGCAGTACTTC.